This T cell receptor beta chain was found in a study of blood T cell repertoires in COVID-19. Whole-study context: The analysed material was cDNA or gDNA that came from T cells, B-cell-depleted T cells, or PBMCs.

V gave up 2 bases and J gave up 3 bases; unmatched junction bases: 4. The length of the CDR3 is 14 residues. The germline V gene encodes CDR1 SGHRS and CDR2 YFSETQ. Sequenced by immunoSEQ multiplex PCR; TCRdb stores in-frame clones only, minus some. The sample lists 81,000 or so clones, 86% occurring once. Regarding this clone: This specimen includes other DNA sequences encoding the same CDR3.

This sequence joins TRBV5-1 and TRBJ1-2; 7 nucleotides align to TRBD1. Sample: peripheral blood. The TCR originated in a man aged 45 to 65 with active COVID-19. CDR3 in amino acids: CASSFDRVDYGYTF. For the CDR3, the DNA is TGCGCCAGCAGCTTTGACAGGGTAGACTATGGCTACACCTTC.